A selection of T cell receptor beta chains follows, all from one sample in a study of blood T cell repertoires in COVID-19. The protocol was immunoSEQ multiplex PCR, while the TCRdb copy is restricted to in-frame clones and leaves out a portion. The sample records roughly 150,000 clones, 65% to 85% being singletons. Sequenced sample: peripheral blood. These receptors came from a woman of 80 years or more with acute or convalescent COVID-19. CDR3s include the opening cysteine and the closing phenylalanine or tryptophan. The D gene is left open where the match is weak. Clone size is given for some rows only: seen once, a few or many times, or a class if the clone is expanded.

clone size,V gene,J gene,D gene,CDR3 protein,CDR3 DNA
.,TRBV19,TRBJ1-2,TRBD1,CASITGQGGGYTF,TGTGCCAGTATAACGGGACAGGGTGGCGGCTACACCTTC
.,TRBV6-6,TRBJ1-2,TRBD1,CASSVQGQGEFGYTF,TGTGCCAGCAGTGTCCAGGGACAGGGGGAGTTTGGCTACACCTTC
.,TRBV7-2,TRBJ1-6,.,CASSPRRDPDSPLHF,TGTGCCAGCAGCCCCCGCAGGGATCCGGATTCACCCCTCCACTTT
.,TRBV27,TRBJ2-1,TRBD1,CASSKRQGVLNEQFF,TGTGCCAGCAGCAAGAGACAGGGTGTTTTGAATGAGCAGTTCTTC
once,TRBV30,TRBJ1-4,TRBD1,CAWSPRQGAPEKLFF,TGTGCCTGGAGTCCGCGACAGGGGGCGCCTGAAAAACTGTTTTTT
.,TRBV6-6,TRBJ2-7,TRBD1,CASSYSPGGEQYF,TGTGCCAGCAGTTACTCACCAGGGGGCGAGCAGTACTTC
.,TRBV6-1,TRBJ1-2,TRBD1,CASSEVGTDNYGYTF,TGTGCCAGCAGTGAAGTGGGGACAGATAACTATGGCTACACCTTC
.,TRBV5-1,TRBJ2-3,.,CASSLLSSQDTQYF,TGCGCCAGCAGCTTGTTGTCTAGTCAGGATACGCAGTATTTT
.,TRBV7-6,TRBJ2-2,.,CASSPGQGGTGELFF,TGTGCCAGCAGCCCAGGACAGGGAGGGACCGGGGAGCTGTTTTTT
.,TRBV29-1,TRBJ1-2,.,CSVGQGDYGYTF,TGCAGCGTTGGTCAAGGAGACTATGGCTACACCTTC
.,TRBV7-9,TRBJ1-2,TRBD1,CASSLGGTGYYGYTF,TGTGCCAGCAGCTTAGGTGGGACAGGATACTATGGCTACACCTTC
.,TRBV7-9,TRBJ1-5,TRBD1,CASSLSDRDRFAPQHF,TGTGCCAGCAGCTTATCCGACAGGGATAGGTTTGCCCCCCAGCATTTT
.,TRBV6-5,TRBJ1-1,TRBD1,CASSYTGQGAAAFF,TGTGCCAGCAGTTACACGGGACAGGGAGCGGCGGCTTTCTTT
.,TRBV21-1,TRBJ1-1,.,CASSRAGTPQDTEAFF,TGTGCCAGCAGCAGAGCCGGGACACCTCAGGACACTGAAGCTTTCTTT
.,TRBV9,TRBJ2-1,.,CASGSSYNEQFF,TGTGCCAGCGGGAGCTCCTACAATGAGCAGTTCTTC
.,TRBV6-5,TRBJ2-1,TRBD2,CASRYPGGGYNEQFF,TGTGCCAGCAGGTACCCGGGAGGGGGCTACAATGAGCAGTTCTTC
.,TRBV24-1,TRBJ2-3,TRBD1,CATSRGQFTDTQYF,TGTGCCACCTCCCGGGGACAGTTCACAGATACGCAGTATTTT
.,TRBV5-6,TRBJ1-1,.,CASSPPTANTEAFF,TGTGCCAGCAGCCCTCCCACAGCGAACACTGAAGCTTTCTTT
once,TRBV5-1,TRBJ2-7,TRBD1,CASSRTGVAEQYF,TGCGCCAGCAGCCGTACAGGGGTGGCGGAGCAGTACTTC
.,TRBV12-5,TRBJ2-3,TRBD2,CASALTSGRADTQYF,TGTGCTAGTGCCTTGACTAGCGGGAGGGCAGATACGCAGTATTTT
.,TRBV4-1,TRBJ1-3,.,CASSPGRASGNTIYF,TGCGCCAGCAGCCCCGGCAGGGCCTCTGGAAACACCATATATTTT
.,TRBV4-2,TRBJ2-5,.,CASSQDGTAGVETQYF,TGTGCCAGCAGCCAAGATGGGACAGCGGGGGTGGAGACCCAGTACTTC
.,TRBV10-3,TRBJ2-3,TRBD2,CAISAGGVTDTQYF,TGTGCCATCAGTGCGGGGGGGGTCACAGATACGCAGTATTTT
.,TRBV7-9,TRBJ2-1,TRBD1,CASSNRGRGNNEQFF,TGTGCCAGCAGCAACAGGGGGCGCGGGAACAATGAGCAGTTCTTC
many,TRBV6-5,TRBJ2-7,TRBD1,CASRSAGTGNHEQYF,TGTGCCAGCAGATCCGCCGGGACAGGGAACCACGAGCAGTACTTC
.,TRBV2,TRBJ2-2,TRBD1,CASRGQGGGELFF,TGTGCCAGCAGAGGACAGGGGGGGGGTGAGCTGTTTTTT
.,TRBV6-2/TRBV6-3,TRBJ1-5,.,CASSSGVGGQPQHF,TGTGCCAGCAGTTCCGGGGTAGGCGGTCAGCCCCAGCATTTT
.,TRBV27,TRBJ2-2,.,CASSPWGLGTGELFF,TGTGCCAGCAGTCCATGGGGGCTCGGGACCGGGGAGCTGTTTTTT
.,TRBV19,TRBJ1-2,TRBD1,CATKNRTGGFDYGYTF,TGTGCCACTAAGAATCGGACAGGGGGCTTCGACTATGGCTACACCTTC
few,TRBV5-8,TRBJ2-1,.,CASSQGLLYNEQFF,TGTGCCAGCAGCCAGGGACTGCTCTACAATGAGCAGTTCTTC
.,TRBV5-6,TRBJ2-1,.,CASSFLSVNSHNEQFF,TGTGCCAGCAGCTTTCTAAGTGTGAACAGCCACAATGAGCAGTTCTTC
.,TRBV19,TRBJ1-5,.,CASSINKRVVNQPQHF,TGTGCCAGTAGTATAAATAAGAGGGTAGTTAATCAGCCCCAGCATTTT
.,TRBV6-4,TRBJ2-1,TRBD1,CASRKDRGYYNEQFF,TGTGCCAGCAGGAAGGACAGGGGGTACTACAATGAGCAGTTCTTC
.,TRBV9,TRBJ2-7,TRBD2,CASSVGSGVSRDEQYF,TGTGCCAGCAGCGTAGGTAGCGGGGTGTCTAGGGACGAGCAGTACTTC
.,TRBV10-1,TRBJ2-1,TRBD2,CASSEGGSGSSYNEQFF,TGCGCCAGCAGTGAAGGTGGTAGCGGGAGCTCCTACAATGAGCAGTTCTTC
.,TRBV2,TRBJ1-5,.,CASTEVGANQPQHF,TGTGCCAGCACCGAAGTGGGGGCGAATCAGCCCCAGCATTTT
.,TRBV28,TRBJ2-1,TRBD1,CASSTPSTGVKGYNEQFF,TGTGCCAGCAGTACACCCTCGACAGGGGTAAAGGGGTACAATGAGCAGTTCTTC
.,TRBV19,TRBJ2-1,.,CASSGGLGSYNEQFF,TGTGCCAGTAGTGGTGGCCTTGGTTCCTACAATGAGCAGTTCTTC
.,TRBV10-3,TRBJ2-3,TRBD2,CAISEWLAGGPTDTQYF,TGTGCCATCAGTGAGTGGCTAGCGGGGGGGCCCACAGATACGCAGTATTTT
few,TRBV5-6,TRBJ1-2,.,CASSSGGRIYGYTF,TGTGCCAGCAGCTCCGGAGGACGGATCTATGGCTACACCTTC
.,TRBV5-6,TRBJ1-2,.,CASSSRFVGYTF,TGTGCCAGCAGCTCTAGGTTCGTTGGCTACACCTTC
.,TRBV27,TRBJ1-6,TRBD1,CASSTATRGLLSPLHF,TGTGCCAGCAGCACAGCAACCAGGGGGTTGCTTTCACCCCTCCACTTT
.,TRBV30,TRBJ2-5,.,CAWSSSEGETQYF,TGTGCCTGGAGTTCCAGCGAGGGAGAGACCCAGTACTTC
few,TRBV5-1,TRBJ1-1,TRBD1,CASSLYRGTEAFF,TGCGCCAGCAGCTTGTACAGGGGCACTGAAGCTTTCTTT
.,TRBV6-5,TRBJ2-1,TRBD1,CASKQTGGHEQFF,TGTGCCAGCAAACAGACAGGGGGGCATGAGCAGTTCTTC
.,TRBV7-2,TRBJ2-7,TRBD1,CASSLESPGTGNRYEQYF,TGTGCCAGCAGCTTAGAGTCACCCGGGACAGGGAACCGTTACGAGCAGTACTTC
.,TRBV2,TRBJ2-7,.,CASSQQSSYEQYF,TGTGCCAGCAGTCAACAGAGCTCCTACGAGCAGTACTTC
.,TRBV7-8,TRBJ2-7,.,CASSLVGAVSYEQYF,TGTGCCAGCAGCTTAGTTGGGGCAGTCTCCTACGAGCAGTACTTC
.,TRBV7-2,TRBJ2-2,TRBD2,CASSPLAGAINGELFF,TGTGCCAGCAGCCCTCTTGCGGGAGCGATAAACGGGGAGCTGTTTTTT
.,TRBV11-2,TRBJ1-5,.,CASSLELSQPQHF,TGTGCCAGCAGCTTAGAGTTATCCCAGCCCCAGCATTTT